Each of the 6 T cell receptor beta chains below was sequenced from the same sample in a study of T-cell memory formation after mild COVID-19. Via MiXCR, TCRdb re-called the 5' RACE reads, giving one row per CDR3 protein. The sample comprises about 560,000 distinct CDR3 sequences, roughly 20% of which are singletons, and approximately 8.4% rests with the top ten. Material for sequencing was PBMCs or a T cell subset sorted from them (not recorded which). The receptors derive from an adult woman who had mild COVID-19 (a few samples of this study predate the infection). Cell type and time point are not known.

The V call is TRBV5-8, the J call TRBJ2-5, with a possible D match to TRBD1 (5 bases). This CDR3 comprises 14 residues. Trimming pared 3 bases from V and 1 base from J, leaving 10 bases between. In germline, CDR1 is SGHTS, CDR2 YDEGEE. CDR3 coding DNA: TGTGCCAGCAGCTCGGACATCGTCCAAGAGACCCAGTACTTC. It yields the protein CASSSDIVQETQYF.

This clonotype turned up a few times. V is TRBV29-1 and J is TRBJ1-2; tentative D call: TRBD1 (5 bases). Germline CDR1 and CDR2: SQVTM and ANQGSEA. The CDR3 is 16 amino acids. V was shortened by 1 base and J by 2 bases, with 17 bases between the two germline ends. CDR3 residues: CSVEVTTVRGNYGYTF. For the CDR3, the DNA is TGCAGCGTTGAAGTGACAACCGTCCGGGGGAACTATGGCTACACCTTC.

The rearrangement uses TRBV6-1 and TRBJ2-5; tentatively, D is TRBD1 or TRBD2 (6 bases each). CDR3 size: 14 residues. Germline CDR1 MNHNS, CDR2 SASEGT. With 6 bases removed from V and 2 bases from J, the gap between germline ends came to 13 bases. CDR3 DNA: TGTGCCAGCAGGATAGGGGGGACGCAAGAGACCCAGTACTTC. Its translation: CASRIGGTQETQYF.

The CDR3 bases are TGTGCCAGCAGTCCCAGGGGGGGAGGGCCGGGCACCGGGGAGCTGTTTTTT. Residues: CASSPRGGGPGTGELFF. This sequence joins TRBV6-5 and TRBJ2-2; D possibly matches TRBD1 or TRBD2 (7 bases each). CDR3 length equals 17 residues. V shed 5 bases and J shed 4 bases, with 20 bases lying between them. Per the germline V gene, CDR1 is MNHEY and CDR2 is SVGAGI.

This clonotype was detected many times. The V and J genes are TRBV6-5 and TRBJ2-3; D is undetermined. This CDR3 region has 14 residues. Deletions cut 2 bases from V and 0 bases from J, with 6 bases between. CDR1 and CDR2 from the germline V gene are MNHEY and SVGAGI. CDR3 sequence: CASSYGSSTDTQYF. As DNA, the CDR3 is TGTGCCAGCAGTTACGGGTCAAGCACAGATACGCAGTATTTT.

This rearrangement joins TRBV7-8 to TRBJ1-1, with TRBD1 identical over 7 bases. J gave up 3 bases and V 2 bases, and 9 bases lay outside the gene matches. The CDR3 sequence is 16 residues long. Per the germline V gene, CDR1 is SGHVS and CDR2 is FQNEAQ. In DNA, the CDR3 is TGTGCCAGCAGCTTAACTCGACAGGGCGGGGACACTGAAGCTTTCTTT. This translates into CASSLTRQGGDTEAFF.